This T cell receptor beta chain was sequenced in a study of blood T cells in healthy people across ages. About the study: In model experiments, template switching was able to capture about one barcoded beta molecule for every two T cells that were present.

Trimming removed 2 bases from V and 5 bases from J, with 12 bases in between. The CDR3 consists of 13 residues. Germline V CDR1 and CDR2: DFQATT, SNEGSKA (reference sequence). A word on this clonotype: No antigen is known for it.

The extraction recovered at least 5.5 micrograms of total RNA per sample. General study findings and limits: Naive and antigen-experienced cells could not be conclusively compared, given unsorted PBMCs.

Using a J-beta primer mix together with a sample-barcoded 5' primer, a second PCR was run for about 6 to 12 cycles. Each TCR beta cDNA got a 12-nucleotide random molecular identifier. TCRdb passed the 5' RACE reads through MiXCR, listing each CDR3 protein once. The sample lists 780,000 or so distinct CDR3 sequences; about 53% were seen once. Sequenced sample: blood. The V call is TRBV20-1, the J call TRBJ1-1; a possible D gene is TRBD1 (5 bases). The TCR sequence derives from a man older than 75 in good health. In DNA, the CDR3 is TGCAGTGCTAGACCGGGGGGAAGGACTGAAGCTTTCTTT. It translates to CSARPGGRTEAFF.